This T cell receptor beta chain was documented in a study of control samples from healthy donors and cancer patients. This clone was observed a handful of times. Measured with immunoSEQ multiplex PCR; TCRdb has only the in-frame clones, and not every one. The repertoire holds about 92,000 clones, with 82% as singletons. This CDR3 has 13 residues. Germline loops: CDR1 KGHSH, CDR2 LQKENI. Trimming took 5 bases from V and 5 from J, leaving 12 bases between them. The source of this sequence is a woman in her fifties or sixties in good health. The chain combines TRBV18 with TRBJ2-5; D is unclear. The material sequenced was blood. CDR3 protein: CASSSQLGETQYF. The CDR3, as DNA: TGTGCCAGCTCATCACAGCTAGGGGAGACCCAGTACTTC.